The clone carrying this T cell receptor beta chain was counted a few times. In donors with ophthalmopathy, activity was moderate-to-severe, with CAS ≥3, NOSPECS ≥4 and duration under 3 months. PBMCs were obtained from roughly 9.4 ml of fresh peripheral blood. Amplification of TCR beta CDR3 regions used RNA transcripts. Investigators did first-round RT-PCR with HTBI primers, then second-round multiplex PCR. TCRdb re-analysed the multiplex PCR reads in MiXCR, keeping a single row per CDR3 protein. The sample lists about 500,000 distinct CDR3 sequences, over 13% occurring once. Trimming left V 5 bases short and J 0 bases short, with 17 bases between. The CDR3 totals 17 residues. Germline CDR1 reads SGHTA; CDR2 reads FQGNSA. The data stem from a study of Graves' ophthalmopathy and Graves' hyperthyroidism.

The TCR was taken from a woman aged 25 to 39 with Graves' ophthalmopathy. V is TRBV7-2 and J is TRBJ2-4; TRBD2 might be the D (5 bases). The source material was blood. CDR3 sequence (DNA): TGTGCCAGCAGCCCCAACGGACTCTACCTAGCCAAAAACATTCAGTACTTC. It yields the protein CASSPNGLYLAKNIQYF.